This TCR beta chain was observed in a study of radiation and T cells in renal cell carcinoma. Treatment of the sample: treatment-naive control, cytoreductive nephrectomy. The table came from immunoSEQ multiplex PCR; TCRdb's copy has only in-frame clones and leaves some out. The table lists more than 10,000 clones, approximately 68% of them singletons. Germline V gene lookup returns CDR1 LGHNA and CDR2 YNFKEQ. V dropped 1 base and J dropped 7; count of bases not matched to a gene: 5. The CDR3 is made up of 14 amino acids. This TCR was sampled from a woman of 80 years or more with renal cell carcinoma. This chain links TRBV4-2 with TRBJ1-2; 8 nucleotides agree with TRBD1. The source was tumor tissue, collected from a patient whose treatment was nephrectomy without radiotherapy. The CDR3: CASSQAGTGGGYTF. CDR3 DNA: TGTGCCAGCAGCCAAGCAGGAACAGGGGGTGGCTACACCTTC.